One sample yielded the 8 T cell receptor beta chains listed below, sequenced in a study of blood T cells in healthy people across ages. With a J-beta primer mix and a sample-barcoded 5' primer, a second PCR ran about 7 to 12 cycles. TCRdb processed the 5' RACE reads anew with MiXCR; each CDR3 protein has one entry. The sample includes hundreds of thousands of distinct CDR3 sequences, about 59% of them seen just once. The sample taken for sequencing was blood. These receptors were taken from a man between 25 and 39 years old in good health.

This chain links TRBV6-2 or TRBV6-3 with TRBJ2-3; 8 positions match TRBD2. J was trimmed by 2 bases and V by 0 bases; bases with no gene match: 4. The CDR3 consists of 16 residues. Per the germline V gene, CDR1 is MNHEY and CDR2 is SVGEGT. CDR3 sequence reads: CASSYSGTRLTDTQYF. The CDR3 region has the DNA TGTGCCAGCAGTTACTCGGGGACTAGACTCACAGATACGCAGTATTTT.

This clonotype was seen repeatedly, ten times or more. The J gene is TRBJ2-2, the V gene TRBV7-2, with 12 bases aligning to TRBD2. This CDR3 region has 15 residues. CDR1 and CDR2 (germline): SGHTA, FQGNSA. With V trimmed by 5 bases and J by 6 bases, 4 bases remained unmatched. CDR3 protein: CASSPWTSGAGELFF. CDR3 nucleotides: TGTGCCAGCAGCCCTTGGACTAGCGGGGCCGGGGAGCTGTTTTTT.

The V and J genes are TRBV12-3 or TRBV12-4 and TRBJ2-3, with 7 bases that match TRBD2. This CDR3 has 15 amino acids. V was clipped by 6 bases and J by 2 bases; unmatched bases: 8. CDR3 sequence: CASRGLADFTDTQYF. CDR3 bases: TGTGCCAGCAGGGGCCTAGCGGATTTCACAGATACGCAGTATTTT.

The chain is built from TRBV29-1 and TRBJ2-7; D unresolved. Germline CDR1 and CDR2: SQVTM and ANQGSEA. Trimming cost V 3 bases and J 2 bases, with 8 bases left between them. This CDR3 has 12 amino acids. The CDR3 DNA sequence: TGCAGCGTTGAGCACAGTCCCTACGAGCAGTACTTC. Its translation: CSVEHSPYEQYF.

The chain recombines TRBV12-3 or TRBV12-4 with TRBJ2-2; D unclear. The CDR3 is 12 residues long. The V gene lost 5 bases and the J gene lost 6 bases, with 7 bases spanning the gap. CDR3 protein: CASSPESGELFF. The CDR3 nucleotides are TGTGCCAGCAGTCCGGAATCCGGGGAGCTGTTTTTT.

J is TRBJ1-1 and V is TRBV6-5, with unresolved D. V was pared by 4 bases and J by 1 base, with 7 bases between. This CDR3 spans 13 amino acids. Germline CDR1 reads MNHEY; CDR2 reads SVGAGI. The CDR3: CASSLQPNTEAFF. The CDR3 DNA is TGTGCCAGCAGTTTACAGCCGAACACTGAAGCTTTCTTT.

This chain joins TRBV3-1 and TRBJ1-4; 9 bases match TRBD1. The CDR3 spans 16 residues. Germline-derived CDR1 and CDR2 are LGHDT and YNNKEL (reference sequence). Trimming removed 1 base from V and 7 bases from J; junction bases left unmatched: 7. DNA of the CDR3: TGTGCCAGCAGCCAAGGACGGGACAGGGAGGGTGAAAAACTGTTTTTT. Residues: CASSQGRDREGEKLFF.

Turning to this clonotype: One end of the junction is discordant with germline, which a read error may explain. The chain has TRBV5-1 and TRBJ2-7, with 8 positions matching TRBD1. This CDR3 contains 14 residues. The germline gives CDR1 SGHRS, CDR2 YFSETQ. CDR3 sequence (DNA): TGTGCCAGCAGTCGCGACAGGGGAAGCTACGAGCAGTACTTC. Translating it yields CASSRDRGSYEQYF.